This T cell receptor (beta chain) was profiled in a study of low-dose radiotherapy and immunotherapy resistance in tumors. Overall study: Cohort 2's total reached 13 Gy over 26 weeks, at 1 Gy per fraction every two weeks. Patients were on oral aspirin 300 mg taken daily for four cycles from cycle 1 day 1.

Time point given: after trial treatment. Treatment meaning: LDRT plus nivolumab, ipilimumab, low-dose cyclophosphamide and aspirin (RACIN trial). In the RACIN dose-escalation trial, donors got nivolumab plus ipilimumab with aspirin, cyclophosphamide and radiotherapy. All eligible patients presented with advanced solid tumors that contained no tumor-infiltrating lymphocytes. TRAV- and TRBV-specific primers, spanning alpha and beta chains, primed first-strand cDNA. Amplification, which lasted around 20 PCR cycles, used a constant-region primer and V-primer adapter to amplify TCRs. TCRdb re-called the reads with MiXCR, one entry per CDR3 protein. The repertoire consists of under 75,000 distinct CDR3 sequences, with 20% to 25% occurring once and the leading ten covering roughly 6.7%. In this sample, this clonotype turned up many times. There are 14 residues in the CDR3. Germline lookup yields CDR1 SQVTM and CDR2 ANQGSEA. V shed 7 bases and J shed 0 bases, with 13 bases lying between them.

The material was PBMCs, obtained after low-dose radiotherapy plus immunotherapy. The chain uses TRBV29-1 and TRBJ1-5; D unclear. This sequence was found in a male donor with prostate cancer. CDR3 DNA: TGCAGCGCAACGGACCGCGATAGCAATCAGCCCCAGCATTTT. This encodes CSATDRDSNQPQHF.